This record covers a single T cell receptor (beta chain). Its antigen is undetermined. The source of the sample is a study of lymphopenia after photon versus proton radiotherapy. Study observations and caveats: Oligoclonal CD8+ Temra expansion after nadir drove photon patients' diversity drop. Authors raise, but do not show, better survival with proton therapy. Photon-treated patients lost naive T cells and TCR diversity; proton-treated stayed stable.

The CDR3 covers 15 residues. Losses at the gene ends were 0 bases for V and 0 bases for J; bases not matched to a gene: 4. CDR1 is GTSNPN and CDR2 is SVGIG in the germline V gene (reference sequence). Produced via immunoSEQ multiplex PCR; TCRdb's table is partial and in-frame only. Here the sample spans roughly 45,000 clones, less than 90% being singletons. This sequence joins TRBV30 and TRBJ2-5; 7 nucleotides match TRBD2. The sample was peripheral blood, taken from a patient treated with photon-based radiotherapy. The sequence derives from a man in his forties or fifties with gastric cancer. The chain's CDR3 is CAWSVGAGNQETQYF. DNA of the CDR3: TGTGCCTGGAGTGTAGGAGCGGGGAACCAAGAGACCCAGTACTTC.